The 13 T cell receptor beta chains given below trace back to one sample, sequenced in a study of immune cell composition in non-small cell lung cancer listed by TCRdb under 2017. Normal lung samples were non-adjacent lung tissue taken as far from the tumour as possible, at least 3 cm away, from the same patient. Library method: the immunoSEQ multiplex PCR assay. Held by TCRdb, this immuneACCESS table contains in-frame sequences only and omits some clones. Under half of the omission traces to an unresolved V gene where checked; the cause of the rest is unknown. This sample holds under 4,000 clones; 78% were observed only once. The ten biggest clones cover 13% of the sample. Source material: non-adjacent lung tissue. Every receptor here comes from a human donor with non-small cell lung cancer. The donor label of this sample is uncertain.

This clone is labeled medium-sized. The V call is TRBV14, the J call TRBJ1-2; possibly TRBD1 for D (6 bases). Germline lookup yields CDR1 SGHDN and CDR2 FVKESK. This CDR3 is 15 amino acids long. Trimming removed 0 bases at V and 8 bases at J, with 16 bases between. CDR3 sequence (DNA): TGTGCCAGCAGCCAAGATCGCGGGGGCGCGGGGGGCTACACCTTC. It yields the protein CASSQDRGGAGGYTF.

This clone has a single count. The genes are TRBV5-4 and TRBJ1-1; D might be TRBD1 (5 bases). V was cut by 5 bases and J by 7 bases, with 12 bases left in between. CDR3 length equals 12 residues. CDR1 and CDR2 from the germline V gene are SGHNT and YYREEE (reference sequence). The CDR3 protein is CASSLWGLEAFF. In DNA, the CDR3 is TGTGCCAGCAGTTTATGGGGCCTTGAAGCTTTCTTT.

Sample share makes this clone medium-sized (0.01 to 0.1%). The gene calls are TRBV13 and TRBJ2-2; D is uncertain. The germline V gene has CDR1 PRHDT and CDR2 FYEKMQ (reference sequence). CDR3 length: 16 residues. Trimming pared 4 bases from V and 1 base from J, leaving 13 bases between. The CDR3 sequence: CASSSPGSWNTGELFF. In DNA form, the CDR3 reads TGTGCCAGCAGCTCCCCGGGTAGCTGGAACACCGGGGAGCTGTTTTTT.

CDR3 amino acids: CASSRQGTGNTIYF. CDR3 DNA: TGTGCCAGCAGTCGACAGGGGACTGGAAACACCATATATTTT. V and J are TRBV6-5 and TRBJ1-3, with 8 bases aligning to TRBD1. Germline V gene lookup returns CDR1 MNHEY and CDR2 SVGAGI. The ends lost 5 bases at V and 2 bases at J; junction bases unmatched: 2. This CDR3 comprises 14 residues.

This clone has more than one count but fewer than ten. The CDR3 DNA follows: TGTGCCAGCAGCCCTCCGGGACAGGGGGGAGAGACCCAGTACTTC. Protein product: CASSPPGQGGETQYF. This chain links TRBV5-6 with TRBJ2-5, with 11 bases identical to TRBD1. The V gene's germline CDR1 is SGHDT and CDR2 YYEEEE. V was pared by 4 bases and J by 4 bases, with 6 bases of the junction left unmatched. This CDR3 is 15 amino acids long.

The chain recombines TRBV28 with TRBJ2-7; 11 bases are shared with TRBD2. The junction had 4 bases not matched to a gene; V was cut back by 3 bases and J by 0 bases. Per germline, CDR1 MDHEN and CDR2 SYDVKM. The CDR3 consists of 16 residues. The CDR3 bases are TGTGCCAGCAGTTTGTCTAGCGGGAGGCTCTCCTACGAGCAGTACTTC. It specifies CASSLSSGRLSYEQYF.

This chain connects TRBV4-2 to TRBJ2-2; a possible D gene is TRBD1 (5 bases). V was clipped by 0 bases and J by 2 bases, with 7 bases between them. CDR1 LGHNA and CDR2 YNFKEQ come from the germline V gene. CDR3 length: 15 amino acids. CDR3 DNA sequence: TGTGCCAGCAGCCAAGAAGACAGCAACACCGGGGAGCTGTTTTTT. It is translated as CASSQEDSNTGELFF.

The V call is TRBV28, the J call TRBJ2-3, with a weak D call TRBD2 (6 bases). CDR3 size: 15 residues. Germline V gene sequence: CDR1 MDHEN, CDR2 SYDVKM. V was clipped by 1 base and J by 0 bases, with 8 bases between them. DNA of the CDR3: TGTGCCAGCAGTTTATCAGGGACTAGCACAGATACGCAGTATTTT. Amino acids: CASSLSGTSTDTQYF.

The genes are TRBV5-6 and TRBJ1-1, with D tentatively TRBD1 (5 bases). With 0 bases removed from V and 11 bases from J, the gap between germline ends came to 11 bases. Germline loops: CDR1 SGHDT, CDR2 YYEEEE. The CDR3 has 12 residues. CDR3 region: CASSLVGRGAFF. In DNA, the CDR3 is TGTGCCAGCAGCTTGGTGGGGCGGGGGGCTTTCTTT.

The chain's CDR3 is CASIFGGGSSYEQYF. The CDR3 DNA follows: TGTGCCAGCATCTTCGGGGGTGGCAGCTCCTACGAGCAGTACTTC. The chain joins TRBV28 to TRBJ2-7, with D maybe TRBD2 (6 bases). The CDR3 spans 15 residues. CDR1 is MDHEN, CDR2 SYDVKM, per germline. The V end lost 7 bases, the J end lost 0 bases, and 16 bases lay between the germline ends. Together with reference TRBV28 and TRBJ2-7, the CDR3 gives the full variable domain: DVKVTQSSRYLVKRTGEKVFLECVQDMDHENMFWYRQDPGLGLRLIYFSYDVKMKEKGDIPEGYSVSREKKERFSLILESASTNQTSMYLCASIFGGGSSYEQYFGPGTRLTVT.

A few counts support this clone. The chain combines TRBV5-6 with TRBJ1-2; no clear D gene. Germline lookup yields CDR1 SGHDT and CDR2 YYEEEE. Trimming pared 2 bases from V and 4 bases from J, leaving 6 bases between. This CDR3 is built from 12 residues. The CDR3 spells CASSFGTYGYTF. For the CDR3, the DNA is TGTGCCAGCAGCTTTGGCACCTATGGCTACACCTTC.

This chain connects TRBV6-1 to TRBJ2-5; 8 positions match TRBD2. There are 14 residues in the CDR3. CDR1 and CDR2 from the germline V gene are MNHNS and SASEGT. V gave up 5 bases and J gave up 5 bases; unmatched junction bases: 7. CDR3 sequence reads: CASSLREGGETQYF. The DNA of the CDR3 is TGTGCCAGCAGTCTCCGGGAGGGGGGGGAGACCCAGTACTTC.

The chain is built from TRBV5-1 and TRBJ2-3; the match to TRBD1 covers 8 bases. Germline lookup yields CDR1 SGHRS and CDR2 YFSETQ. Losses at the gene ends were 0 bases for V and 4 bases for J; bases not matched to a gene: 7. There are 16 residues in the CDR3. This chain's CDR3 is CASSLDGQGVADTQYF. CDR3 DNA sequence: TGCGCCAGCAGCTTGGACGGACAGGGCGTCGCAGATACGCAGTATTTT. Using reference TRBV5-1 and TRBJ2-3 for the parts outside the CDR3, the full variable domain is KAGVTQTPRYLIKTRGQQVTLSCSPISGHRSVSWYQQTPGQGLQFLFEYFSETQRNKGNFPGRFSGRQFSNSRSEMNVSTLELGDSALYLCASSLDGQGVADTQYFGPGTRLTVL.